This TCR beta chain was sequenced during a study of blood T cell repertoires in COVID-19. Study-level information: Collection of acute and convalescent COVID-19 samples took place in the United States, Italy and Spain.

The junction had 8 bases not matched to a gene; V was cut back by 7 bases and J by 0 bases. This CDR3 has 15 amino acids. The germline V gene encodes CDR1 MNHEY and CDR2 SVGAGI. Sequencing used immunoSEQ multiplex PCR; TCRdb keeps in-frame clones, though not all of them. The sample yields 140,000 to 150,000 clones, approximately 84% seen once. The source of this sequence is a human donor in a cohort sampled during active COVID-19. Input material: peripheral blood. The V gene is TRBV6-5, the J gene TRBJ1-2; 7 bases are shared with TRBD1. The CDR3 nucleotides read TGTGCCAGCACCGGTAGACAGGGATCTAACTATGGCTACACCTTC. It codes for CASTGRQGSNYGYTF.